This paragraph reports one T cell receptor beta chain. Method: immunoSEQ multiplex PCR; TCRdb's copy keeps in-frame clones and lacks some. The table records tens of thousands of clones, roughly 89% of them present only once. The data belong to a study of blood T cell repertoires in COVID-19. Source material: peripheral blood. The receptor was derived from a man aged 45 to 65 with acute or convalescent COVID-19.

The CDR3, as DNA: TGTGCCAGCGGGGCTTGGGGCAGGTACGAGCAGTACTTC. This translates into CASGAWGRYEQYF. This chain joins TRBV21-1 and TRBJ2-7; the table's D call, TRBD1, has no DNA check behind it. TRBV21-1 is annotated as a pseudogene. The CDR3 runs to 13 residues.